This TCR beta chain was found in a study of STAT5B mutations in CD4+ large granular lymphocyte leukemia. General study findings and limits: Without HLA matching, higher CD4+ than CD8+ T-LGLL clonality could reflect small sample size. Main leukemic clonotypes were patient-specific, but under 30% appeared at low frequency elsewhere.

This clone was seen a handful of times. No antigen is known for it. The V gene lost 0 bases and the J gene lost 10 bases, with 10 bases spanning the gap. The CDR3 has 14 residues. Looked up from germline, CDR1 is LGHNA and CDR2 is YNFKEQ. Clones were sequenced by immunoSEQ multiplex PCR, and TCRdb holds only the in-frame ones, with some missing. The repertoire holds approximately 30,000 clones, with around 80% as singletons. The V and J genes are TRBV4-2 and TRBJ1-6, with no clear D. Sequenced: CD4+ T cells from blood buffy coats. The TCR was taken from a human donor in good health. This chain's CDR3 is CASSQDLEGSPLHF. The CDR3 coding sequence is TGTGCCAGCAGCCAAGATCTGGAGGGCTCACCCCTCCACTTT.